The following is a T cell receptor (beta chain) sequence with its context. Its target is unknown. One junction end does not reproduce the germline sequence, and a read error may be involved. Primers included in the PCR were 60 Vbeta and 13 Jbeta primers. TCRdb's copy holds only in-frame clones and misses some; the assay was immunoSEQ multiplex PCR. Of 95,000 to 150,000 clones in the sample, around 73% were seen once. Germline V gene lookup returns CDR1 SGHTA and CDR2 FQGNSA. CDR3 size: 11 residues. The data were obtained in a study of cytomegalovirus exposure and HLA in healthy donors. Study at large: There were about 85 million unique TCRs (from HLA-typed donors) in an early data release.

Study-level points and caveats: There were several of the most significant clusters that appeared linked to common viral pathogens in a later analysis. 164 TCR beta chains were listed as cytomegalovirus-associated. Researchers reported in a later analysis that a missense DCLRE1C variant was tied to TCR beta V- and J-gene trimming.

This chain links TRBV7-2 with TRBJ2-3; no clear D gene. The TCR sequence derives from a woman between 35 and 50 years old in good health and CMV-seropositive. Sequenced input: PBMCs. The CDR3 region is CASSSTYTQYF. The DNA of the CDR3 is TGTGCCAGCAGCTCCACATATACGCAGTATTTT.